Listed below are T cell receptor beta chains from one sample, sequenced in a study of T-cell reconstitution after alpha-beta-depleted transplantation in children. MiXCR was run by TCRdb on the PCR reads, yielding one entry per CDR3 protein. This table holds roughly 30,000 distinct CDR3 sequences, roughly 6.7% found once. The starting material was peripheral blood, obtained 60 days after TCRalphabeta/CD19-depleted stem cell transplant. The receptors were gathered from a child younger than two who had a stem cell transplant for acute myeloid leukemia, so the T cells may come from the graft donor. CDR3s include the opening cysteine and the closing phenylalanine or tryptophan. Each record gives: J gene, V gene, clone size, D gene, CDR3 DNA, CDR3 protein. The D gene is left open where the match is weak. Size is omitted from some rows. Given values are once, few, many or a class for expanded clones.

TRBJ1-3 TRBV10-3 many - TGTGCCATCAGTGTCGGGGGATCTGGAAACACCATATATTTT CAISVGGSGNTIYF
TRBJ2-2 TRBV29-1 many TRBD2 TGCAGCGTTGAAGAGACTAGCGTGAACACCGGGGAGCTGTTTTTT CSVEETSVNTGELFF
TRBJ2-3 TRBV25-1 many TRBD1 TGTGCCAGCAGTTCCTACCGGGACAGGGATACAGATACGCAGTATTTT CASSSYRDRDTDTQYF
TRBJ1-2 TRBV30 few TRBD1 TGTGCCTGGGGACAGGGAATCGATGGCTACACCTTC CAWGQGIDGYTF
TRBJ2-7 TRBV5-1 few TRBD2 TGCGCCAGCAGCTTGGGGCTAGCGGGAGGGCCGGGAATTGCCTACGAGCAGTACTTC CASSLGLAGGPGIAYEQYF
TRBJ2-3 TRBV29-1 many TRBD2 TGCAGCGTTGAAGGGGGGACGACTAGCGGCACAGATACGCAGTATTTT CSVEGGTTSGTDTQYF
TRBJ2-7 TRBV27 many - TGTGCCACTTCCCAAGCTGAGTACTACGAGCAGTACTTC CATSQAEYYEQYF
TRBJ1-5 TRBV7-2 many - TGTGCCAGCAGCTTAGCGGGACCCGCCTTCAATCAGCCCCAGCATTTT CASSLAGPAFNQPQHF
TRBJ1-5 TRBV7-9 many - TGTGCCAGCAGCCGTGGGGACCAGCCCCAGCATTTT CASSRGDQPQHF
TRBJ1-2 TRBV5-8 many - TGTGCCAGCAGCTTGGAGTCAGGCTATGGCTACACCTTC CASSLESGYGYTF
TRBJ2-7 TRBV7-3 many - TGTGCCAGCAGCTTAGGATTCGGGGAGCAGTACTTC CASSLGFGEQYF
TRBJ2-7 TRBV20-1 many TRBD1 TGCAGTGCTAGTACAGGGGGTATCGAGCAGTACTTC CSASTGGIEQYF
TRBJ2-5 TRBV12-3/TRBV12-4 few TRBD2 TGTGCCAGCAGTTTCATCCCTTACGGGACTAGCGCCTTCCAAGAGACCCAGTACTTC CASSFIPYGTSAFQETQYF
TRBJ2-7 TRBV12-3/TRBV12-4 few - TGTGCCAGCAGCCCTGGGTCTTCCGAGCAGTACTTC CASSPGSSEQYF
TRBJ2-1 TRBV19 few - TGTGCCAGTAGTATAGGAGGGGAGTACAATGAGCAGTTCTTC CASSIGGEYNEQFF
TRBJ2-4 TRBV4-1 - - TGCGCCAGCAGCCTCGGGCCGGGGAACATTCAGTACTTC CASSLGPGNIQYF
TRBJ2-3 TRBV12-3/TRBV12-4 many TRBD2 TGTGCCAGCAGTAGGGCCGGGACTAGCGGGACAGATACGCAGTATTTT CASSRAGTSGTDTQYF
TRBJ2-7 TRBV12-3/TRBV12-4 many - TGTGCCAGCAGTTTTTATTACGGGCCGTCCTACGAGCAGTACTTC CASSFYYGPSYEQYF
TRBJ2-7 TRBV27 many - TGTGCCAGCAGTTTATTAGATGTGACATCCGAGCAGTACTTC CASSLLDVTSEQYF
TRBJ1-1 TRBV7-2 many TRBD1 TGTGCCAGCAGCCTCCCCCGGGACAGGGTCACTGAAGCTTTCTTT CASSLPRDRVTEAFF
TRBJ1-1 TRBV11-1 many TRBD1 TGTGCCAGCAGCTTACGAACAGGGGGAGGTAGCGTGAACACTGAAGCTTTCTTT CASSLRTGGGSVNTEAFF
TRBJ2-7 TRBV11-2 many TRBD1 TGTGCCAGCAGCTTGGGGACAGGGAGGAACGAGCAGTACTTC CASSLGTGRNEQYF
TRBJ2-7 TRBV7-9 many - TGTGCCAGCAGCTCTAGGGACTCCCCCAACGAGCAGTACTTC CASSSRDSPNEQYF
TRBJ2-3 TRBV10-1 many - TGCGCCAGCGGGAACACAGATACGCAGTATTTT CASGNTDTQYF
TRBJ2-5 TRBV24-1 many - TGTGCCACCAGTGATTTCTCCGGGGAGCAACAGACCCAGTACTTC CATSDFSGEQQTQYF
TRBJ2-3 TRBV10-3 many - TGTGCCACCGTTACGGATTACACAGATACGCAGTATTTT CATVTDYTDTQYF
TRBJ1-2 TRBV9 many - TGTGCCAGCAGCCCCTACAAGGGAGGCTATGGCTACACCTTC CASSPYKGGYGYTF
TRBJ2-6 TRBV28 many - TGTGCCAGCAGTTTAGAAGCAGGGGCTGGGGCCAACGTCCTGACTTTC CASSLEAGAGANVLTF